This paragraph covers one T cell receptor (beta chain) sequence. Its target is unknown. Clones were sequenced by immunoSEQ multiplex PCR, and TCRdb holds only the in-frame ones, with some missing. There are about 33,000 clones in the sample; around 73% occur only once, and 15% to 20% lies in the top ten. The data are from a study of vaccination effects on CD4 cells after COVID-19. Antigen-specific CD4+ T cell clonotypes were called by their expansion after viral peptide-pool culture in ViraFEST. CD4+ T cells were isolated after 10 days of culture. PCR confirmed that the person was infected with SARS-CoV-2 between March and December 2020. The input for sequencing was CD4+ T cells from PBMCs cultured with HCoV-NL63 spike peptides, taken before COVID-19 vaccination. This TCR derives from a human donor who had a prior SARS-CoV-2 infection.

The CDR3 protein is CASSLAGGSSGNTIYF. The CDR3 DNA reads TGTGCCAGCAGCTTGGCCGGGGGGAGCTCTGGAAACACCATATATTTT. The rearrangement joins TRBV5-8 to TRBJ1-3, with a weak D call TRBD1 (5 bases). This CDR3 region has 16 residues. The germline V gene has CDR1 SGHTS and CDR2 YDEGEE. V dropped 0 bases and J dropped 0 bases, with 10 bases sitting between them.